This TCR beta chain was recorded in a study of blood T cell repertoires in COVID-19. Overall study context: Samples came from the United States, Italy and Spain, spanning acute and convalescent COVID-19. T cells, B-cell-depleted T cells, or PBMCs provided the cDNA or gDNA that served as material.

Authors' processing steps: Cell counts per sample came from amplifying reference gene primers. Clones were sequenced by immunoSEQ multiplex PCR, and TCRdb holds only the in-frame ones, with some missing. Clone size and the V and J calls come from that table; the DNA yielded D and trimming. Here the sample spans about 150,000 clones, about 89% being singletons. The CDR3 has 14 amino acids. Trimming removed 1 base from V and 8 bases from J, with 14 bases in between. CDR1 and CDR2 (germline): MGHRA, YSYEKL. This clone was observed once. This clonotype was sampled from a man aged 50 or older with acute or convalescent COVID-19. The chain carries TRBV4-1 and TRBJ1-2; a possible D gene is TRBD1 (6 bases). Sequenced: peripheral blood. CDR3 sequence: CASSQVLRGRGYTF. The DNA for the CDR3 is TGCGCCAGCAGCCAAGTGCTCAGGGGAAGAGGCTACACCTTC.